The T cell receptor beta chain under discussion was sequenced for a study of control samples from healthy donors and cancer patients. The data were produced by immunoSEQ multiplex PCR, yet TCRdb's version contains in-frame clones alone and is incomplete. The repertoire includes 100,000 to 150,000 clones, approximately 92% of them detected once, and under 0.7% sits in the top ten. The V and J ends lost 4 bases and 8 bases respectively, with 11 bases between them. The CDR3 spans 13 residues. Germline-derived CDR1 and CDR2 are MNHNY and SVGAGI (reference sequence). This clonotype originated in a man at least 80 years old with head and neck cancer. The rearrangement links TRBV6-6 to TRBJ1-4; D is perhaps TRBD1 (5 bases). Sample: PBMCs. In DNA form, the CDR3 reads TGTGCCAGCAGTTTGAGGGGAGGAGAAAAACTGTTTTTT. Residues: CASSLRGGEKLFF.